The 32 T cell receptor beta chains presented below share a single source sample, sequenced in a study of radiation and T cells in renal cell carcinoma. Clones were sequenced by immunoSEQ multiplex PCR, and TCRdb holds only the in-frame ones, with some missing. The sample shows about 130,000 clones, 81% of them seen only once. As to time point: blood 2 weeks post-SBRT. As for treatment: 15 Gy SBRT to primary tumor, nephrectomy 4 weeks later. This material consisted of blood, taken from a patient whose treatment included radiotherapy and nephrectomy. The receptor source for this set is a woman aged 55-70 years with renal cell carcinoma.

The CDR3 nucleotides are TGTGCCTCCTCGGGGCAGGGGAACACTGAAGCTTTCTTT. It encodes CASSGQGNTEAFF. This chain links TRBV6-1 with TRBJ1-1, with D possibly being TRBD1 (5 bases). Germline lookup yields CDR1 MNHNS and CDR2 SASEGT. The CDR3 runs 13 residues. V was cut by 11 bases and J by 1 base, with 14 bases left in between.

The chain has TRBV19 and TRBJ1-1, with 8 bases aligning to TRBD1. Per germline, CDR1 LNHDA and CDR2 SQIVND (reference sequence). The V gene end was trimmed by 2 bases and the J gene end by 3 bases; junction bases not matched to a gene: 11. The CDR3 contains 17 residues. CDR3 DNA: TGTGCCAGTAGTATAATGTCAGGGGGCAGCCGGGACACTGAAGCTTTCTTT. Its protein product is CASSIMSGGSRDTEAFF.

The chain joins TRBV30 to TRBJ2-3; TRBD1 matches 9 bases. The CDR3 is 17 residues long. The J segment lost 1 base and the V segment lost 1 base, leaving 9 bases of the junction unmatched. Germline CDR1 is GTSNPN and CDR2 is SVGIG (reference sequence). CDR3: CAWSAWGQGIRTDTQYF. In nucleotides, the CDR3 is TGTGCCTGGAGTGCATGGGGACAGGGAATTCGCACAGATACGCAGTATTTT.

This rearrangement joins TRBV19 to TRBJ1-1, with unresolved D. With 3 bases removed from V and 0 bases from J, the gap between germline ends came to 11 bases. The CDR3 is made up of 15 amino acids. The germline CDR1 and CDR2 sequences are LNHDA and SQIVND (reference sequence). DNA of the CDR3: TGTGCCAGTAGTATGGGCGCACATCTGAACACTGAAGCTTTCTTT. As protein: CASSMGAHLNTEAFF.

The V and J genes are TRBV5-1 and TRBJ2-1; D perhaps matches TRBD2 (5 bases). The CDR3 totals 16 residues. Germline-derived CDR1 and CDR2 are SGHRS and YFSETQ. Trimming took off 3 bases at V and 0 bases at J, with 13 bases between the two ends. CDR3 loop: CASSWTLASSYNEQFF. CDR3 nucleotide sequence: TGCGCCAGCAGCTGGACTTTAGCTTCCTCCTACAATGAGCAGTTCTTC.

The CDR3 spells CASSAIRAGGYEQYF. The DNA of the CDR3 is TGTGCCAGCAGTGCCATTCGAGCGGGAGGCTACGAGCAGTACTTC. The chain uses TRBV28 and TRBJ2-7, with 9 bases fitting TRBD2. This CDR3 region has 15 residues. V lost 5 bases, J lost 3 bases, and 8 bases stayed unmatched. Germline lookup yields CDR1 MDHEN and CDR2 SYDVKM.

This chain uses TRBV7-3 with TRBJ2-3, with a tentative D call TRBD1 (5 bases). Trimming took off 0 bases at V and 2 bases at J, with 6 bases between the two ends. The CDR3 runs to 14 residues. Germline V CDR1 and CDR2: SGHTA, FQGTGA. CDR3 coding DNA: TGTGCCAGCAGCTTAACGGGGCTCACAGATACGCAGTATTTT. This encodes CASSLTGLTDTQYF. Supplemented by reference TRBV7-3 and TRBJ2-3, the full variable domain reads GAGVSQTPSNKVTEKGKYVELRCDPISGHTALYWYRQSLGQGPEFLIYFQGTGAADDSGLPNDRFFAVRPEGSVSTLKIQRTERGDSAVYLCASSLTGLTDTQYFGPGTRLTVL.

This chain links TRBV4-3 with TRBJ2-1; D tentatively reads TRBD1 or TRBD2 (5 bases each). In germline, CDR1 is LGHNA, CDR2 YSLEER. The V and J ends lost 4 bases and 8 bases respectively, with 21 bases between them. This CDR3 has 16 residues. The CDR3 nucleotides are TGCGCCAGCAGCCTATCCCGGGACCCGGGTACGGATGAGCAGTTCTTC. Protein: CASSLSRDPGTDEQFF.

Only a few counts were recorded for this clone. The chain combines TRBV7-9 with TRBJ2-5, with TRBD2 as a possible D gene (5 bases). CDR1 and CDR2 from the germline V gene are SEHNR and FQNEAQ (reference sequence). Trimming left V 1 base short and J 1 base short, with 7 bases between. The CDR3 has 14 residues. CDR3 coding DNA: TGTGCCAGCAGCTTAGGAGGGTTCCAAGAGACCCAGTACTTC. Its translation: CASSLGGFQETQYF.

The chain couples TRBV5-1 to TRBJ2-1; D possibly matches TRBD1 or TRBD2 (5 bases each). The CDR3 sequence is 15 residues long. V was pared by 0 bases and J by 6 bases, with 13 bases between. Germline V gene lookup returns CDR1 SGHRS and CDR2 YFSETQ. The CDR3 nucleotides read TGCGCCAGCAGCTTGGGGCAGGGAGTGGGCAATGAGCAGTTCTTC. Translating gives CASSLGQGVGNEQFF.

This clone was counted between two and nine times. The CDR3, as DNA: TGTGCCAGCAGTATGCTGAGGGAGGGAGAAGCTTTCTTT. Residues: CASSMLREGEAFF. The rearrangement uses TRBV6-5 and TRBJ1-1; D is ambiguous. The CDR3 is 13 residues long. V was cut by 5 bases and J by 8 bases, with 15 bases left in between. CDR1 is MNHEY, CDR2 SVGAGI, per germline.

The chain recombines TRBV5-4 with TRBJ2-1, with no clear D. In germline, CDR1 is SGHNT, CDR2 YYREEE (reference sequence). This CDR3 is 16 amino acids long. Trimming shortened V by 2 bases and J by 0 bases, and 12 bases separated the two germline ends. CDR3 sequence reads: CASSLHPSSSYNEQFF. In DNA form, the CDR3 reads TGTGCCAGCAGCTTACATCCGTCCAGCTCCTACAATGAGCAGTTCTTC.

The chain carries TRBV5-1 and TRBJ2-3; possibly TRBD1 for D (6 bases). The germline V gene has CDR1 SGHRS and CDR2 YFSETQ. Deletions cut 1 base from V and 4 bases from J, with 13 bases between. The CDR3 length is 15 residues. Written as DNA, the CDR3 is TGCGCCAGCAGCTTGCTCAGGGGAATCGCAGATACGCAGTATTTT. It specifies CASSLLRGIADTQYF.

The chain carries TRBV5-1 and TRBJ2-7; either TRBD1 or TRBD2 may fit D (5 bases each). The V and J ends lost 1 base and 0 bases respectively, with 11 bases between them. Germline V gene data show CDR1 as SGHRS and CDR2 as YFSETQ. This CDR3 has 15 amino acids. CDR3 protein: CASSLLGVGSYEQYF. The CDR3 region has the DNA TGCGCCAGCAGCTTGTTGGGGGTCGGCTCCTACGAGCAGTACTTC. The full variable domain, its missing parts supplied by reference TRBV5-1 and TRBJ2-7, is KAGVTQTPRYLIKTRGQQVTLSCSPISGHRSVSWYQQTPGQGLQFLFEYFSETQRNKGNFPGRFSGRQFSNSRSEMNVSTLELGDSALYLCASSLLGVGSYEQYFGPGTRLTVT.

The chain is built from TRBV5-1 and TRBJ2-2, with D uncertain. The germline CDR1 and CDR2 sequences are SGHRS and YFSETQ. This CDR3 has 11 residues. V lost 3 bases and J 8 bases, leaving 5 bases between the germline ends. The CDR3 nucleotides read TGCGCCAGCAGCTCACCGGGGGAGCTGTTTTTT. It codes for CASSSPGELFF.

The chain carries TRBV19 and TRBJ2-1, with TRBD1 as a possible D gene (5 bases). Trimming pared 5 bases from V and 10 bases from J, leaving 18 bases between. Germline V gene sequence: CDR1 LNHDA, CDR2 SQIVND (reference sequence). CDR3 length: 14 residues. The CDR3 DNA is TGTGCCAGTAGTTTCCTCCCCCAGGGCTTGGAGCAGTTCTTC. Encoded protein: CASSFLPQGLEQFF. The full variable domain, with the rest looked up from reference TRBV19 and TRBJ2-1, is DGGITQSPKYLFRKEGQNVTLSCEQNLNHDAMYWYRQDPGQGLRLIYYSQIVNDFQKGDIAEGYSVSREKKESFPLTVTSAQKNPTAFYLCASSFLPQGLEQFFGPGTRLTVL.

The V call is TRBV6-1, the J call TRBJ2-6; D unclear. CDR1 and CDR2 from the germline V gene are MNHNS and SASEGT. V was trimmed by 11 bases and J by 4 bases, leaving 18 bases between them. CDR3 length equals 15 residues. CDR3: CAHRLQAYGANVLTF. The CDR3 nucleotides read TGTGCCCACAGATTGCAGGCTTACGGGGCCAACGTCCTGACTTTC.

The J gene is TRBJ2-3, the V gene TRBV2, with D hard to call. CDR1 SNHLY and CDR2 FYNNEI come from the germline V gene. The V end lost 3 bases, the J end lost 6 bases, and 7 bases lay between the germline ends. This CDR3 comprises 12 residues. The chain's CDR3 is CASSEGSDTQYF. As DNA, the CDR3 is TGTGCCAGCAGTGAGGGGTCCGATACGCAGTATTTT.

This chain uses TRBV5-5 with TRBJ1-2; 7 bases are a match to TRBD1. The CDR3 is 18 amino acids. V shed 1 base and J 1 base; nucleotides not matched to a gene: 13. Germline CDR1 is SGHKS and CDR2 is YYEKEE (reference sequence). The CDR3 DNA is TGTGCCAGCAGCTTGATGAATCGGGACAGCGAACTTAACTATGGCTACACCTTC. It specifies CASSLMNRDSELNYGYTF.

The chain joins TRBV11-2 to TRBJ1-1; D is ambiguous. Trimming pared 1 base from V and 11 bases from J, leaving 14 bases between. Germline V gives CDR1 SGHAT, CDR2 FQNNGV. This CDR3 has 13 amino acids. The CDR3 DNA reads TGTGCCAGCAGCTTAGTCAACGGGTTCGGGGCTTTCTTT. Translating gives CASSLVNGFGAFF.

This clone was detected a few times. The CDR3 reads CSVAVGAHEQYF. DNA for the CDR3: TGCAGCGTTGCGGTGGGCGCCCACGAGCAGTACTTC. This chain connects TRBV29-1 to TRBJ2-7; D unresolved. Trimming cost V 4 bases and J 5 bases, with 12 bases left between them. The germline gives CDR1 SQVTM, CDR2 ANQGSEA. This CDR3 has 12 residues.

The rearrangement joins TRBV6-1 to TRBJ2-5; D gene ambiguous. Germline loops: CDR1 MNHNS, CDR2 SASEGT. Trimming shortened V by 7 bases and J by 0 bases, and 15 bases separated the two germline ends. The CDR3 spans 15 residues. The CDR3, as DNA: TGTGCCAGCAAGTTAGGTCCTGAGTACCAAGAGACCCAGTACTTC. This codes for CASKLGPEYQETQYF.

This chain joins TRBV6-1 and TRBJ1-1; the D is unclear. Germline-derived CDR1 and CDR2 are MNHNS and SASEGT. Trimming removed 7 bases at V and 3 bases at J, with 6 bases between. The length of the CDR3 is 11 residues. CDR3 DNA: TGTGCCAGCATCACGGACACTGAAGCTTTCTTT. Its protein product is CASITDTEAFF.

This clone was detected once. The rearrangement uses TRBV5-1 and TRBJ2-7; a possible D gene is TRBD1 (5 bases). Germline CDR1 SGHRS, CDR2 YFSETQ. V was pared by 5 bases and J by 4 bases, with 13 bases between. CDR3 length: 13 residues. CDR3 sequence (DNA): TGCGCCAGCAGTGACAGCCGGACGTACGAGCAGTACTTC. This sequence encodes CASSDSRTYEQYF.

The chain links TRBV27 to TRBJ2-7; a possible D gene is TRBD1 (5 bases). V was pared by 1 base and J by 0 bases, with 10 bases between. The CDR3 runs to 15 residues. Germline assignment: CDR1 MNHEY and CDR2 SMNVEV (reference sequence). CDR3 sequence reads: CASSLFDSLSYEQYF. In DNA, the CDR3 is TGTGCCAGCAGTTTATTCGACAGCCTCTCCTACGAGCAGTACTTC.

This chain joins TRBV28 and TRBJ1-1; 9 bases are shared with TRBD1. The CDR3 consists of 15 residues. Germline trimming cut 4 bases from V and 4 bases from J; bases unmatched to any gene: 7. Germline CDR1 is MDHEN and CDR2 is SYDVKM. The CDR3 DNA is TGTGCCAGCAGTTCCCAACTGGACAGGGGCACTGAAGCTTTCTTT. Translation gives CASSSQLDRGTEAFF.

In its sample, this clone was seen once. The chain employs TRBV6-6 and TRBJ2-7; 7 bases agree with TRBD2. Unmatched junction bases numbered 9, after V lost 0 bases and J lost 10 bases. Per germline, CDR1 MNHNY and CDR2 SVGAGI (reference sequence). CDR3 length: 14 residues. CDR3: CASSYSGLADKQYF. DNA for the CDR3: TGTGCCAGCAGTTACTCGGGCCTAGCGGATAAACAGTACTTC.

This clone is a singleton in its sample. The V and J genes are TRBV19 and TRBJ2-1; no clear D gene. This CDR3 is 12 amino acids long. The V gene's germline CDR1 is LNHDA and CDR2 SQIVND (reference sequence). Trimming removed 1 base from V and 6 bases from J, with 4 bases in between. The CDR3 reads CASSIVSNEQFF. CDR3 nucleotide sequence: TGTGCCAGTAGTATAGTAAGCAATGAGCAGTTCTTC.

This chain connects TRBV10-3 to TRBJ1-1, with D perhaps TRBD1 (6 bases). Trimming cost V 4 bases and J 6 bases, with 15 bases left between them. This CDR3 region has 14 residues. The germline CDR1 and CDR2 sequences are ENHRY and SYGVKD. CDR3 sequence: CAISVTGGGPEAFF. Written as DNA, the CDR3 is TGTGCCATCAGTGTGACCGGGGGGGGGCCTGAAGCTTTCTTT.

This chain connects TRBV19 to TRBJ2-3; no firm D call. In germline, CDR1 is LNHDA, CDR2 SQIVND (reference sequence). This CDR3 has 15 residues. Trimming stripped 6 bases from V and 2 bases from J, with 15 bases between. In nucleotides, the CDR3 is TGTGCCAGTAGCTCGACGGGCCTCCACACAGATACGCAGTATTTT. It specifies CASSSTGLHTDTQYF.

The table lists this clone with a count of one. The rearrangement uses TRBV7-2 and TRBJ1-2; tentative D call: TRBD1 (5 bases). The CDR3 loop spans 15 amino acids. Trimming took 7 bases from V and 3 from J, leaving 18 bases between them. Per the germline V gene, CDR1 is SGHTA and CDR2 is FQGNSA. CDR3 loop: CASTGRGLRYYGYTF. CDR3 DNA: TGTGCCAGCACAGGTCGGGGCCTACGGTACTATGGCTACACCTTC.

The gene calls are TRBV6-5 and TRBJ2-7, with D perhaps matching TRBD1 or TRBD2 (5 bases each). V gave up 6 bases and J gave up 1 base, with 16 bases separating them. CDR3 size: 15 residues. The germline gives CDR1 MNHEY, CDR2 SVGAGI. CDR3 region: CASRDRDGKSYEQYF. Written as DNA, the CDR3 is TGTGCCAGCAGGGACCGGGACGGAAAATCCTACGAGCAGTACTTC.